The 23 T cell receptor beta chains given below trace back to one sample, sequenced in a study of PD-1 blockade in classical Hodgkin lymphoma. The assay was immunoSEQ multiplex PCR, and TCRdb's table has in-frame clones only and misses some. In the table there are more than 85,000 clones, around 90% of which are singletons. After autologous stem cell transplantation all patients relapsed, and prior brentuximab vedotin exposure differed between cohorts. The sequences come from peripheral blood mononuclear cells (PBMCs), collected before the second cycle of nivolumab. These TCRs come from a human donor with classical Hodgkin lymphoma.

The rearrangement uses TRBV5-1 and TRBJ2-1, with a weak D call TRBD2 (5 bases). The V and J ends lost 0 bases and 7 bases respectively, with 14 bases between them. CDR1 is SGHRS, CDR2 YFSETQ, per germline. This CDR3 region has 15 residues. The CDR3 nucleotides are TGCGCCAGCAGCTTGGATCTTAGCGACGTAAATGAGCAGTTCTTC. Protein sequence: CASSLDLSDVNEQFF.

V is TRBV2 and J is TRBJ2-3, with D tentatively TRBD1 (7 bases). Germline CDR1 reads SNHLY; CDR2 reads FYNNEI. V shed 4 bases and J shed 1 base, with 15 bases lying between them. The CDR3 runs 16 residues. CDR3 DNA: TGTGCCAGCAGTGTTGGCGGGACAGTGGGCACAGATACGCAGTATTTT. This encodes CASSVGGTVGTDTQYF. The complete variable domain, with remaining parts taken from reference TRBV2 and TRBJ2-3, reads EPEVTQTPSHQVTQMGQEVILRCVPISNHLYFYWYRQILGQKVEFLVSFYNNEISEKSEIFDDQFSVERPDGSNFTLKIRSTKLEDSAMYFCASSVGGTVGTDTQYFGPGTRLTVL.

The chain combines TRBV2 with TRBJ2-7; 7 bases align to TRBD2. The trim removed 0 bases at V and 2 bases at J, leaving 7 bases unmatched. CDR1 is SNHLY, CDR2 FYNNEI, per germline. This CDR3 region has 16 residues. CDR3 sequence reads: CASSEASAGPAYEQYF. The CDR3, as DNA: TGTGCCAGCAGTGAAGCCTCAGCGGGACCCGCCTACGAGCAGTACTTC.

This chain links TRBV9 with TRBJ1-5, with 7 bases aligning to TRBD1. CDR3 length equals 15 residues. J lost 0 bases, V lost 4 bases, and 4 bases had no gene match. Germline-derived CDR1 and CDR2 are SGDLS and YYNGEE. CDR3 sequence (DNA): TGTGCCAGCAGCTCCGGGACAGATAGCAATCAGCCCCAGCATTTT. As protein: CASSSGTDSNQPQHF. The variable domain in full, completed from reference TRBV9 and TRBJ1-5, reads DSGVTQTPKHLITATGQRVTLRCSPRSGDLSVYWYQQSLDQGLQFLIQYYNGEERAKGNILERFSAQQFPDLHSELNLSSLELGDSALYFCASSSGTDSNQPQHFGDGTRLSIL.

The chain is built from TRBV9 and TRBJ2-3, with no clear D. V was pared by 4 bases and J by 6 bases, with 12 bases between. The CDR3 extends over 13 amino acids. Germline CDR1 reads SGDLS; CDR2 reads YYNGEE. For the CDR3, the DNA is TGTGCCAGCAGCCGCTTTTCCTCGGATACGCAGTATTTT. Translated: CASSRFSSDTQYF. The variable domain in full, completed from reference TRBV9 and TRBJ2-3, reads DSGVTQTPKHLITATGQRVTLRCSPRSGDLSVYWYQQSLDQGLQFLIQYYNGEERAKGNILERFSAQQFPDLHSELNLSSLELGDSALYFCASSRFSSDTQYFGPGTRLTVL.

The rearrangement links TRBV2 to TRBJ1-2; D might be TRBD1 (5 bases). The germline V gene encodes CDR1 SNHLY and CDR2 FYNNEI. The CDR3 sequence is 14 residues long. V lost 3 bases, J lost 4 bases, and 12 bases lay in between. The CDR3 bases are TGTGCCAGCAGTGAGACCAGGGTCGGCTATGGCTACACCTTC. Translated: CASSETRVGYGYTF.

CDR3 amino acids: CASSPQGAGYGYTF. The CDR3 DNA follows: TGCGCCAGCAGCCCACAGGGGGCGGGGTATGGCTACACCTTC. This chain links TRBV5-1 with TRBJ1-2; 9 positions agree with TRBD1. CDR1 is SGHRS, CDR2 YFSETQ, per germline. This CDR3 has 14 residues. V dropped 4 bases and J dropped 5; count of bases not matched to a gene: 6. Looking up the rest from reference TRBV5-1 and TRBJ1-2 gives the full variable domain: KAGVTQTPRYLIKTRGQQVTLSCSPISGHRSVSWYQQTPGQGLQFLFEYFSETQRNKGNFPGRFSGRQFSNSRSEMNVSTLELGDSALYLCASSPQGAGYGYTFGSGTRLTVV.

The chain has TRBV19 and TRBJ2-2, with D maybe TRBD2 (5 bases). This CDR3 contains 16 residues. Germline lookup yields CDR1 LNHDA and CDR2 SQIVND (reference sequence). V was trimmed by 5 bases and J by 6 bases, leaving 19 bases between them. CDR3 sequence (DNA): TGTGCCAGTAGTCCCCCGGGTCGCAGAGGGTCCGGGGAGCTGTTTTTT. Protein: CASSPPGRRGSGELFF.

The J gene is TRBJ2-7, the V gene TRBV5-1; 8 bases fit TRBD2. From germline, CDR1 is SGHRS and CDR2 YFSETQ. Trimming cost V 1 base and J 2 bases; bases outside gene matches: 5. CDR3 length equals 15 residues. This CDR3 is CASSLTSGQPYEQYF. CDR3 DNA sequence: TGCGCCAGCAGCTTGACTAGCGGCCAACCCTACGAGCAGTACTTC. Drawing the rest from reference TRBV5-1 and TRBJ2-7, the complete variable domain is KAGVTQTPRYLIKTRGQQVTLSCSPISGHRSVSWYQQTPGQGLQFLFEYFSETQRNKGNFPGRFSGRQFSNSRSEMNVSTLELGDSALYLCASSLTSGQPYEQYFGPGTRLTVT.

The V call is TRBV29-1, the J call TRBJ2-7; 7 positions match TRBD1. Germline V gives CDR1 SQVTM, CDR2 ANQGSEA. The CDR3 runs 12 residues. Germline trimming cut 6 bases from V and 6 bases from J; bases unmatched to any gene: 8. The CDR3 region is CSVQDRVGEQYF. The CDR3 region has the DNA TGCAGCGTCCAAGACAGGGTTGGCGAGCAGTACTTC.

The chain carries TRBV9 and TRBJ1-4; D is unclear. The ends were cut back, 4 bases at V and 0 bases at J, with 7 bases in the middle. The CDR3 length is 14 residues. Germline V gene data show CDR1 as SGDLS and CDR2 as YYNGEE. For the CDR3, the DNA is TGTGCCAGCAGCTCCGGCTCAACTAATGAAAAACTGTTTTTT. As protein: CASSSGSTNEKLFF.

The rearrangement joins TRBV6-5 to TRBJ2-7; 7 bases are a match to TRBD2. The CDR3 is 15 amino acids. CDR1 and CDR2 from the germline V gene are MNHEY and SVGAGI. The V segment lost 5 bases and the J segment 0 bases; nucleotides outside the gene matches: 7. In DNA, the CDR3 is TGTGCCAGCAGTGGGAGGGGCAGGATCTCCTACGAGCAGTACTTC. Translated: CASSGRGRISYEQYF.

V gene TRBV5-4 combines with J gene TRBJ2-7, with 7 bases that match TRBD1. CDR1 and CDR2 (germline): SGHNT, YYREEE (reference sequence). This CDR3 is 14 amino acids long. Trimming took 0 bases from V and 4 from J; bases not matched to a gene: 4. The CDR3 DNA is TGTGCCAGCAGCTTGGGGGACAGCAAATACGAGCAGTACTTC. Encoded protein: CASSLGDSKYEQYF.

The chain joins TRBV6-5 to TRBJ1-2; no definite D call. CDR1 and CDR2 from the germline V gene are MNHEY and SVGAGI. V lost 2 bases to trimming and J lost 2 bases, with 6 bases between them. This CDR3 comprises 13 residues. The CDR3 sequence: CASSYNLNYGYTF. CDR3 nucleotides: TGTGCCAGCAGTTACAACCTCAACTATGGCTACACCTTC.

Only a few counts were recorded for this clone. The rearrangement uses TRBV4-1 and TRBJ1-2, with a possible D match to TRBD1 (6 bases). Per the germline V gene, CDR1 is MGHRA and CDR2 is YSYEKL. This CDR3 comprises 13 residues. V lost 4 bases to trimming and J lost 4 bases, with 10 bases between them. In DNA, the CDR3 is TGCGCCAGCAGCCGGGACATGAGCTATGGCTACACCTTC. This encodes CASSRDMSYGYTF.

This clone was picked up one time. The V and J genes are TRBV5-1 and TRBJ2-3; D is perhaps TRBD1 (8 bases). The CDR3 consists of 18 residues. V gave up 1 base and J gave up 1 base, with 19 bases separating them. Germline V gives CDR1 SGHRS, CDR2 YFSETQ. CDR3 DNA: TGCGCCAGCAGCTTGAACTATGGAGCGGGACAGGGCACAGATACGCAGTATTTT. Translation gives CASSLNYGAGQGTDTQYF. Looking up the rest from reference TRBV5-1 and TRBJ2-3 gives the full variable domain: KAGVTQTPRYLIKTRGQQVTLSCSPISGHRSVSWYQQTPGQGLQFLFEYFSETQRNKGNFPGRFSGRQFSNSRSEMNVSTLELGDSALYLCASSLNYGAGQGTDTQYFGPGTRLTVL.

This chain links TRBV6-5 with TRBJ2-1; 7 bases line up with TRBD2. V was pared by 6 bases and J by 8 bases, with 7 bases of the junction left unmatched. The CDR3 loop spans 13 amino acids. CDR1 and CDR2 (germline): MNHEY, SVGAGI. This CDR3 is CASRGGTPDEQFF. The CDR3 coding sequence is TGTGCCAGCAGGGGGGGGACTCCAGATGAGCAGTTCTTC.

The J gene is TRBJ2-6, the V gene TRBV19, with D possibly being TRBD1 (6 bases). V shed 3 bases and J shed 4 bases, with 13 bases lying between them. CDR1 is LNHDA and CDR2 is SQIVND in the germline V gene (reference sequence). CDR3 length: 16 amino acids. In DNA, the CDR3 is TGTGCCAGTAGTATCATACAGGGAGCCGGGGCCAACGTCCTGACTTTC. It yields the protein CASSIIQGAGANVLTF.

V and J are TRBV7-6 and TRBJ2-5; 16 positions agree with TRBD2. Per the germline V gene, CDR1 is SGHVS and CDR2 is FNYEAQ. V shed 0 bases, J shed 5 bases, and the junction held 6 bases outside the gene matches. The CDR3 length is 18 residues. CDR3 in amino acids: CASSLAGLAGGPRETQYF. In nucleotides, the CDR3 is TGTGCCAGCAGCTTAGCGGGACTAGCGGGAGGGCCTCGGGAGACCCAGTACTTC.

CDR3 sequence reads: CASSSIRAANEKLFF. The CDR3 DNA sequence: TGTGCCAGCAGCTCTATCAGGGCGGCTAATGAAAAACTGTTTTTT. V is TRBV6-5 and J is TRBJ1-4; tentatively, D is TRBD1 (5 bases). V lost 6 bases and J lost 3, with 14 bases in between. Germline CDR1 is MNHEY and CDR2 is SVGAGI. The CDR3 sequence is 15 residues long.

This chain connects TRBV10-1 to TRBJ2-1, with 10 positions matching TRBD2. CDR3 size: 15 residues. Per the germline V gene, CDR1 is WNHNN and CDR2 is SYGVQD (reference sequence). V was pared by 2 bases and J by 7 bases, with 5 bases of the junction left unmatched. The CDR3 DNA reads TGCGCCAGCAGTGAGAGGCTAGCGGGAGTGAATGAGCAGTTCTTC. As protein: CASSERLAGVNEQFF.

V is TRBV6-1 and J is TRBJ2-7; D is undetermined. Between the trimmed V and J ends, which lost 6 bases and 8 bases, there was a span of 8 bases. This CDR3 spans 10 amino acids. The germline gives CDR1 MNHNS, CDR2 SASEGT. The CDR3: CASRGPKQYF. In DNA form, the CDR3 reads TGTGCCAGCAGAGGGCCAAAGCAGTACTTC.

This chain uses TRBV27 with TRBJ2-1; D call uncertain. The CDR3 is made up of 16 amino acids. Germline assignment: CDR1 MNHEY and CDR2 SMNVEV (reference sequence). V dropped 3 bases and J dropped 5 bases, with 17 bases sitting between them. The CDR3 spells CASSFAGSPHNNEQFF. The CDR3 coding sequence is TGTGCCAGCAGTTTCGCCGGGTCACCCCATAACAATGAGCAGTTCTTC.